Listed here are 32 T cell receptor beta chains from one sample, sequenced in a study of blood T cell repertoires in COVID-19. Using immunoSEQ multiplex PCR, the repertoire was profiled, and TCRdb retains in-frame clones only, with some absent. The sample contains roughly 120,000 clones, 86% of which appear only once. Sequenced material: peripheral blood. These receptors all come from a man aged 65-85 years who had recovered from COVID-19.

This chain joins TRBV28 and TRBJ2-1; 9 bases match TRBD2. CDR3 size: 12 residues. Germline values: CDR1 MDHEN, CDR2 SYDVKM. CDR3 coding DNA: TGTACTACTAGCGGGTCCTACAATGAGCAGTTCTTC. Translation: CTTSGSYNEQFF.

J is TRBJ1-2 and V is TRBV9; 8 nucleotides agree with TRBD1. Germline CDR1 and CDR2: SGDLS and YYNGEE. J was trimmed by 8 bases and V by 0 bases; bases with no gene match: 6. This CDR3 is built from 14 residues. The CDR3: CASSVGSRGPGYTF. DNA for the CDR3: TGTGCCAGCAGCGTAGGCTCCAGGGGGCCCGGCTACACCTTC.

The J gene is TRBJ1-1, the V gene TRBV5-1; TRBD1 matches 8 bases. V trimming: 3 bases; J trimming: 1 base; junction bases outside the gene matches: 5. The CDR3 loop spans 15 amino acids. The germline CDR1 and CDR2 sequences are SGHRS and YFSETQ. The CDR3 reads CASSSTGVRNTEAFF. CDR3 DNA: TGCGCCAGCAGCTCGACAGGGGTGCGGAACACTGAAGCTTTCTTT.

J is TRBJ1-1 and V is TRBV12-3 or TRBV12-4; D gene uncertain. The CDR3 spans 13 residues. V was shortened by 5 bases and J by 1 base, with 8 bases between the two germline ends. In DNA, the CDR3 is TGTGCCAGCAGTACTAGGGAGAACACTGAAGCTTTCTTT. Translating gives CASSTRENTEAFF.

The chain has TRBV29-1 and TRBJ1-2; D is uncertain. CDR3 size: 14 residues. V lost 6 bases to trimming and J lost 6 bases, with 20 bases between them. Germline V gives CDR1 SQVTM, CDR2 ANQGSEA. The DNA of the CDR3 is TGCAGCGTCGCCGCTGTTGGTTGGCAGGATGGCTACACCTTC. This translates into CSVAAVGWQDGYTF.

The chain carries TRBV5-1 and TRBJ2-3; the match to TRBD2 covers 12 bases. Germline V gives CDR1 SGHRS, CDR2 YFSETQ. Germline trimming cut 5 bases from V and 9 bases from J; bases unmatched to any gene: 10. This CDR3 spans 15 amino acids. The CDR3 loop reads CASSSNGLAGNTQYF. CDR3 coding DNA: TGCGCCAGCAGTTCTAATGGACTAGCGGGGAACACGCAGTATTTT.

Written as DNA, the CDR3 is TGCGCCAGCAGCCAAGATCTTATAAACACCATATATTTT. It yields the protein CASSQDLINTIYF. This rearrangement joins TRBV4-1 to TRBJ1-3; D ambiguous. The CDR3 is made up of 13 amino acids. Germline CDR1 and CDR2: MGHRA and YSYEKL. V lost 0 bases to trimming and J lost 6 bases, with 6 bases between them.

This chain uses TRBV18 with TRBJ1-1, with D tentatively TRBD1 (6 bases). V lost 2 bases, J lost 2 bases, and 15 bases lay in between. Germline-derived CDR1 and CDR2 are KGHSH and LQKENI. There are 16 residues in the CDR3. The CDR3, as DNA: TGTGCCAGCTCACCATCCACAGGGTGGATCAACACTGAAGCTTTCTTT. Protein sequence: CASSPSTGWINTEAFF. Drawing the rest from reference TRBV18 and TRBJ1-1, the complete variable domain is NAGVMQNPRHLVRRRGQEARLRCSPMKGHSHVYWYRQLPEEGLKFMVYLQKENIIDESGMPKERFSAEFPKEGPSILRIQQVVRGDSAAYFCASSPSTGWINTEAFFGQGTRLTVV.

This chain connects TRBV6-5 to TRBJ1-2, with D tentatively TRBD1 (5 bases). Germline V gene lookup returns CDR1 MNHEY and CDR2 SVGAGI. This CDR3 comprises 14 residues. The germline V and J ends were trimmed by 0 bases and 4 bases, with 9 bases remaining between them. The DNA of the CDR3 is TGTGCCAGCAGTTACTCGGGGGGGGTCTATGGCTACACCTTC. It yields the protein CASSYSGGVYGYTF.

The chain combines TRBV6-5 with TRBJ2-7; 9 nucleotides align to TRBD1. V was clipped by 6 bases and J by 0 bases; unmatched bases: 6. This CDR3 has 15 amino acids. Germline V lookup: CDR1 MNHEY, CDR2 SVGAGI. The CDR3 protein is CASRRTGVGSYEQYF. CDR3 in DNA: TGTGCCAGCAGACGGACAGGGGTCGGCTCCTACGAGCAGTACTTC.

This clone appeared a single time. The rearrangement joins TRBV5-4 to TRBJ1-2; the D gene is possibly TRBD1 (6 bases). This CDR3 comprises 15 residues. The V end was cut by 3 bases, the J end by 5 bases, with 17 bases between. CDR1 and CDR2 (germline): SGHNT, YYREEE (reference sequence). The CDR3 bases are TGTGCCAGCAGCTCGGTGGGGGGGCTAGGGTATGGCTACACCTTC. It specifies CASSSVGGLGYGYTF.

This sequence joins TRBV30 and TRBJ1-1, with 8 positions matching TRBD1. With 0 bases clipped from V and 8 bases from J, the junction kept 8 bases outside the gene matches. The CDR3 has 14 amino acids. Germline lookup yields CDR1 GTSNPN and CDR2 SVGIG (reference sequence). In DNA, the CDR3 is TGTGCCTGGAGTGTACAGGGGGGGGGACAGGAAGCTTTCTTT. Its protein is CAWSVQGGGQEAFF.

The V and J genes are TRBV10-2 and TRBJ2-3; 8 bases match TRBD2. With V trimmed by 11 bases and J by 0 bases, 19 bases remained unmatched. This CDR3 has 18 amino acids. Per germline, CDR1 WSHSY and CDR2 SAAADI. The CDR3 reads CASSPGGAAGKSTDTQYF. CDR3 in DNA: TGCGCCTCATCTCCGGGGGGGGCGGCCGGGAAGAGCACAGATACGCAGTATTTT.

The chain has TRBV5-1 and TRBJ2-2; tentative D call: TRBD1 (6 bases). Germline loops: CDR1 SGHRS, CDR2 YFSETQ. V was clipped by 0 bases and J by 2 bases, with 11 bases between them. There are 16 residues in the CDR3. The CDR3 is CASSLEVGQNTGELFF. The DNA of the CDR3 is TGCGCCAGCAGCTTGGAAGTGGGACAAAACACCGGGGAGCTGTTTTTT.

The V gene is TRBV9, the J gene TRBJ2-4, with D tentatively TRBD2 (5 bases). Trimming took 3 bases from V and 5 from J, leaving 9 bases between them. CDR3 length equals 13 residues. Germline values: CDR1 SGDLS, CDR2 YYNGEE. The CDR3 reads CASSGGYENIQYF. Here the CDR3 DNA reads TGTGCCAGCAGCGGAGGGTACGAAAACATTCAGTACTTC.

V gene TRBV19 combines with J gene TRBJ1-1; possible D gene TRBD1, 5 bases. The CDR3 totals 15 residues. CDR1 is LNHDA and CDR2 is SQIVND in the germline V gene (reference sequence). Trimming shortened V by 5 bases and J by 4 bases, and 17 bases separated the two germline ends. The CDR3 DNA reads TGTGCCAGTAGTGGATCAACAGGCCCGCTCACTGAAGCTTTCTTT. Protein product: CASSGSTGPLTEAFF. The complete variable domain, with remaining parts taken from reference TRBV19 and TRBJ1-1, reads DGGITQSPKYLFRKEGQNVTLSCEQNLNHDAMYWYRQDPGQGLRLIYYSQIVNDFQKGDIAEGYSVSREKKESFPLTVTSAQKNPTAFYLCASSGSTGPLTEAFFGQGTRLTVV.

The CDR3, as DNA: TGTGCCAGCAGCCACCTCCGGACAAGGACCCCCTACGAGCAGTACTTC. Protein product: CASSHLRTRTPYEQYF. The genes are TRBV11-2 and TRBJ2-7, with a weak D call TRBD1 (5 bases). The V end was cut by 5 bases, the J end by 2 bases, with 19 bases between. The CDR3 runs to 16 residues. Germline assignment: CDR1 SGHAT and CDR2 FQNNGV.

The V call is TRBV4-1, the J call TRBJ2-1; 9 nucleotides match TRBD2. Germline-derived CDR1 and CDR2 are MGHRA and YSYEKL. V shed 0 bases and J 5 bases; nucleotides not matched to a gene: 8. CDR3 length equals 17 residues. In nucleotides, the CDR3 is TGCGCCAGCAGCCAAGATCAGGGCGGGAGGGTAGACAATGAGCAGTTCTTC. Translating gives CASSQDQGGRVDNEQFF.

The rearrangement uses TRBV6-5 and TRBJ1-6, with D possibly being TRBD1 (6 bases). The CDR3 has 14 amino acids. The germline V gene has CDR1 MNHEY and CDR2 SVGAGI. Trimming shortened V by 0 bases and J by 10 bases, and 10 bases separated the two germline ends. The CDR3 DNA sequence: TGTGCCAGCAGTTACTCCCCAGGGGTGTCACCCCTCCACTTT. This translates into CASSYSPGVSPLHF.

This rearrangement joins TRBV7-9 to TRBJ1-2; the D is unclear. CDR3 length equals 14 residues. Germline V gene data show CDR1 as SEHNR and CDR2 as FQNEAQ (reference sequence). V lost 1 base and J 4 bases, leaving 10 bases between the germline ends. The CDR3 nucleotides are TGTGCCAGCAGCTTAGTGGAACAGATCTATGGCTACACCTTC. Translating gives CASSLVEQIYGYTF.

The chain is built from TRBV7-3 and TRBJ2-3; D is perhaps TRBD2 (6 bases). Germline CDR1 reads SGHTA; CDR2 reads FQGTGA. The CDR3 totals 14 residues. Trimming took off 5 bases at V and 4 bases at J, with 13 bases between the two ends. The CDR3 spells CASSPTSSSDTQYF. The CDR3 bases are TGTGCCAGCAGCCCGACTAGTTCCTCAGATACGCAGTATTTT.

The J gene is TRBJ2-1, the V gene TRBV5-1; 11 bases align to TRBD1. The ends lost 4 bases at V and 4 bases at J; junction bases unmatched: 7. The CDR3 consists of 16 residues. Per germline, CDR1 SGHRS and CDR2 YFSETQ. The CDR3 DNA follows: TGCGCCAGCAGCGGCGGACAGGGGGCGGGGTACAATGAGCAGTTCTTC. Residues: CASSGGQGAGYNEQFF.

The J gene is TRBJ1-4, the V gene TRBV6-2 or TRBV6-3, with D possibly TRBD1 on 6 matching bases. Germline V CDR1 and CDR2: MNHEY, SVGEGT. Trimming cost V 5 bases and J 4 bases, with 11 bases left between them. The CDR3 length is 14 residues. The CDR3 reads CASSNTGLNEKLFF. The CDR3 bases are TGTGCCAGCAGTAATACAGGGCTTAATGAAAAACTGTTTTTT.

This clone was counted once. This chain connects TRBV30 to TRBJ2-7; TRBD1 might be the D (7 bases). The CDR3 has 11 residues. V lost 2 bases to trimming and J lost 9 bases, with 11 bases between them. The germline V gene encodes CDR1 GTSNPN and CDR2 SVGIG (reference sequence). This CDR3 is CAWSYQGGQYF. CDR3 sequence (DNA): TGTGCCTGGAGTTACCAGGGGGGGCAGTACTTC.

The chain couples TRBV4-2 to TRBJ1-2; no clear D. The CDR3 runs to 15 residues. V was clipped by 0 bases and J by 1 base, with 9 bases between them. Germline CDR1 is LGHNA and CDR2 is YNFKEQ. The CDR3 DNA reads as TGTGCCAGCAGCCAAGATGCTGGGCGTAACTATGGCTACACCTTC. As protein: CASSQDAGRNYGYTF.

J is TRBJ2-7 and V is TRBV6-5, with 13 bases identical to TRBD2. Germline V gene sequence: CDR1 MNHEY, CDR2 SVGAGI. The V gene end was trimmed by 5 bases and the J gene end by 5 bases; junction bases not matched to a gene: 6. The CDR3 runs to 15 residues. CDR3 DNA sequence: TGTGCCAGCAGTAGGGGGACTAGCGGGATAAACGAGCAGTACTTC. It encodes CASSRGTSGINEQYF.

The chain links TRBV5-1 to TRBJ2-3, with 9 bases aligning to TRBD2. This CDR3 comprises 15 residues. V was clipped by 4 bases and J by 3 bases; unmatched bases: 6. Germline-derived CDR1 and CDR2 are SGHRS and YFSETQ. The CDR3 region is CASSQAGGRTDTQYF. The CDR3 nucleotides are TGCGCCAGCAGCCAAGCGGGAGGTCGGACAGATACGCAGTATTTT. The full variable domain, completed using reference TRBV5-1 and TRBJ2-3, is KAGVTQTPRYLIKTRGQQVTLSCSPISGHRSVSWYQQTPGQGLQFLFEYFSETQRNKGNFPGRFSGRQFSNSRSEMNVSTLELGDSALYLCASSQAGGRTDTQYFGPGTRLTVL.

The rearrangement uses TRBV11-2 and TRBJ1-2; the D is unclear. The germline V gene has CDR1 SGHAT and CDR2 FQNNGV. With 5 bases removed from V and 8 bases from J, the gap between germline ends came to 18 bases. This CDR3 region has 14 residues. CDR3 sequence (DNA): TGTGCCAGCAGCCCATCGTTTCTGACGCGGGGCTACACCTTC. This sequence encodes CASSPSFLTRGYTF.

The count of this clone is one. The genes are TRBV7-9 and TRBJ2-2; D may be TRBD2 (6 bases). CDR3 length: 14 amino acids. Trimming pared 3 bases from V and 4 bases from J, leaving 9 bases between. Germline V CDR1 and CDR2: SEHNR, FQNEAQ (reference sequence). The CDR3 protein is CASSLRGGTGELFF. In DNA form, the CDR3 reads TGTGCCAGCAGCTTGCGGGGCGGCACCGGGGAGCTGTTTTTT. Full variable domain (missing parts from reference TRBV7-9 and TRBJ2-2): DTGVSQNPRHKITKRGQNVTFRCDPISEHNRLYWYRQTLGQGPEFLTYFQNEAQLEKSRLLSDRFSAERPKGSFSTLEIQRTEQGDSAMYLCASSLRGGTGELFFGEGSRLTVL.

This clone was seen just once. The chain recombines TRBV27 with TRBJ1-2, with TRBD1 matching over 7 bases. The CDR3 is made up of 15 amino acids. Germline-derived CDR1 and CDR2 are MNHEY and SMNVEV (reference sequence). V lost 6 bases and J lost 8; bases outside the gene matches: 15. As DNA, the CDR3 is TGTGCCAGCAGCACAACTGGAGGGGGCGCAGGGGGCTACACCTTC. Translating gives CASSTTGGGAGGYTF.

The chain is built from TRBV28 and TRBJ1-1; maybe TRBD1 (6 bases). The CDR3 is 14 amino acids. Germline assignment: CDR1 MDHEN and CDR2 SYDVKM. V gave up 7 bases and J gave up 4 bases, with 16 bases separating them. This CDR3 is CASIPQGSGTEAFF. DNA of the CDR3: TGTGCCAGCATCCCTCAGGGGAGTGGCACTGAAGCTTTCTTT.

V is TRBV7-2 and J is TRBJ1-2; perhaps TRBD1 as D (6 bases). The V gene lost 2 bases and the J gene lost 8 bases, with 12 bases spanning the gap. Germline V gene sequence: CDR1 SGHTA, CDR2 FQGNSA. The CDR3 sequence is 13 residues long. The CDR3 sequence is CASSLTGKDGYTF. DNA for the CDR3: TGTGCCAGCAGCTTAACAGGGAAGGACGGCTACACCTTC.